One sample yielded the 7 T cell receptor beta chains listed below, sequenced in a study of beta chain features in type 1 diabetes. Study-wide findings and caveats: Moderately but significantly shorter TCRB CDR3s were found in Type 1 diabetes patients in all four CD4+ subsets.

Investigators reverse transcribed all isolated RNA, so they sequenced expressed TCRB transcripts. This table comes from immunoSEQ multiplex PCR, and its TCRdb copy is limited to in-frame clones, with some not included. The table lists some 240,000 clones, approximately 16% of them singletons. These TCRs are of unknown antigen specificity. The source material was naive CD4+ T cells from blood. The source is a man between 25 and 39 years old with type 1 diabetes.

This clone showed up just a few times. The rearrangement joins TRBV15 to TRBJ2-1; no definite D call. CDR1 is LNHNV, CDR2 YYDKDF, per germline (reference sequence). The CDR3 totals 12 residues. Trimming removed 0 bases from V and 9 bases from J, with 6 bases in between. CDR3 protein: CATSRDLGEQFF. The CDR3 region has the DNA TGTGCCACCAGCAGAGATCTGGGTGAGCAGTTCTTC.

V gene TRBV19 combines with J gene TRBJ2-1; possible D gene TRBD1, 6 bases. The CDR3 contains 12 residues. The germline CDR1 and CDR2 sequences are LNHDA and SQIVND (reference sequence). The V end lost 7 bases, the J end lost 13 bases, and 17 bases lay between the germline ends. The CDR3 is CASKANRASQFF. The CDR3 bases are TGTGCCAGTAAAGCCAACAGGGCGTCTCAGTTCTTC.

The chain couples TRBV5-1 to TRBJ2-5; D gene ambiguous. The CDR3 contains 13 residues. Between the trimmed V and J ends, which lost 5 bases and 5 bases, there was a span of 13 bases. Germline CDR1 and CDR2: SGHRS and YFSETQ. Written as DNA, the CDR3 is TGCGCCAGCAGACGGAGCGCGGTGGAGACCCAGTACTTC. Its protein product is CASRRSAVETQYF.

The chain has TRBV27 and TRBJ2-7, with 7 bases identical to TRBD1. Germline V gene sequence: CDR1 MNHEY, CDR2 SMNVEV (reference sequence). Trimming took 10 bases from V and 4 from J; bases not matched to a gene: 10. This CDR3 contains 13 residues. The CDR3 here is CATSNEGAYEQYF. For the CDR3, the DNA is TGTGCCACTTCGAACGAGGGGGCATACGAGCAGTACTTC.

The table lists this clone with a few counts. DNA for the CDR3: TGCGCCAGCAGCTTGGCACAGGGCAACTCTGGGGCCAACGTCCTGACTTTC. This encodes CASSLAQGNSGANVLTF. The chain links TRBV5-1 to TRBJ2-6, with D possibly matching TRBD1 (6 bases). The germline V gene encodes CDR1 SGHRS and CDR2 YFSETQ. This CDR3 spans 17 amino acids. Deletions cut 0 bases from V and 0 bases from J, with 10 bases between.

The table lists this clone with a few counts. The J gene is TRBJ2-7, the V gene TRBV19; unclear D gene. Trimming shortened V by 4 bases and J by 5 bases, and 6 bases separated the two germline ends. This CDR3 is built from 11 residues. CDR1 and CDR2 (germline): LNHDA, SQIVND (reference sequence). As DNA, the CDR3 is TGTGCCAGTAGTACCACAGACGAGCAGTACTTC. Its protein is CASSTTDEQYF.

The chain uses TRBV9 and TRBJ2-2; no clear D. The CDR3 is 14 residues long. V was pared by 0 bases and J by 6 bases, with 9 bases between. The germline CDR1 and CDR2 sequences are SGDLS and YYNGEE. The CDR3 DNA reads as TGTGCCAGCAGCGTAGTAATGGCATCCGGGGAGCTGTTTTTT. It codes for CASSVVMASGELFF.